This T cell receptor beta chain was captured by sequencing in a study of blood T cell repertoires in COVID-19 (dated by TCRdb to between 2020 and 2021). At the level of the whole study: Samples from collaborators originated in the United States, Italy and Spain and spanned both the acute and convalescent phases of COVID-19. Where available, HLA class I and class II types were obtained from metadata supplied by the sample provider rather than from assay-based typing. A freely available public database, intended as a resource for researchers studying the immune response to SARS-CoV-2, is where the repertoires were released. Deeply sampled blood TCRbeta repertoires from subjects exposed to, actively infected with, or recovered from COVID-19 were included in the dataset. The samples were drawn from two sources: the first 160 participants of the ongoing ImmuneRACE study, and 1,254 subjects contributed by 6 global collaborators. A de-identified subject ID, COVID-19 status, age in years and sex were almost always included in the sample metadata. The prospective study material was composed of cDNA or gDNA derived from T cells, B-cell-depleted T cells, or PBMCs.

TCRbeta CDR3 regions were amplified from genomic DNA by means of the immunoSEQ Assay, a bias-controlled multiplex PCR. Regarding the original processing steps: The number of nucleated cells in each sample was estimated by amplification of reference gene primers within the assay. To quantify the absolute abundance of each unique TCRbeta CDR3 rearrangement, sequence reads were collapsed and filtered. For each sample, productive Simpson clonality was calculated by taking the square root of Simpson's diversity index across productive rearrangements. TCRdb's version of the immuneACCESS table is confined to in-frame rearrangements and falls short of the full clone set. An unresolved V gene accounts for under half of the shortfall where checked; the remainder is of unknown origin. Clone size and the V and J calls come from that table; the DNA yielded D and trimming. The sample contains approximately 300,000 clones, approximately 81% of them found a single time. The top ten clonotypes cover about 2% of the sample.

Study-wide conclusions, independent of this receptor: The quantity of clinical and demographic metadata differed by source and by participant and was supplied without curation.

In the prospective study, participants were 18 to 89 years old, resided in about two dozen geographic areas of the United States, and were enrolled through a virtual design. In the prospective study, participants were assigned to cohorts based on the clinical history participants reported in a screening survey and a study questionnaire. Exposed participants had been in contact with someone with a PCR-confirmed or clinician-diagnosed COVID-19 case within 2 weeks of study entry. Mobile phlebotomists in the prospective study collected whole blood, serum and a nasopharyngeal or oropharyngeal swab from every participant. Over an approximately 2-month period, participants in the prospective study had the option of providing additional blood draws and questionnaires. Prospective study blood samples were shipped either frozen or at room temperature before DNA extraction. Comment on this clone: Its antigen is currently not known. Base qualities were left out, and no much larger clone turns up one base away.

From the germline V gene (reference sequence), CDR1 is GTSNPN and CDR2 is SVGIG. From the cysteine through the phenylalanine, the CDR3 covers 12 amino acids. Only CDR3 DNA remains: 36 bases, in frame from the first base. V has 5 bases trimmed and J has 5 bases trimmed; junction bases matching no gene number 5. The TCR sequence derives from a woman in her twenties or thirties who had been exposed to COVID-19. Sequenced material: PBMCs or T cells enriched from blood (not recorded which). Here the chain combines TRBV30 and TRBJ1-1; TRBD1 lines up with 7 middle nucleotides. Read as DNA, the sequence is TGTGCCTGGGGGAGGGGGCAGACTGAAGCTTTCTTT. It translates as CAWGRGQTEAFF.